A selection of T cell receptor beta chains follows, all from one sample in a study of CD8 T cells in ankylosing spondylitis. TCRdb ran MiXCR on the 5' RACE reads and lists one entry per CDR3 protein. The data hold almost 400,000 distinct CDR3 sequences, with around 22% observed a single time. The sequenced sample consisted of blood, either unsorted or a sorted T cell fraction (not recorded which). The receptors here all came from a male donor with ankylosing spondylitis. Both conserved end residues are part of each CDR3.

CDR3 protein | V gene
CSVTGLAGGGYNEQFF | TRBV29-1
CASSKRVGTSEVINEQFF | TRBV21-1
CASSRPPRSPLHF | TRBV7-9
CASSRDVNEQFF | TRBV7-9
CSAQMDRGQPQHF | TRBV20-1
CASSLSFAGIIEQYF | TRBV7-9
CSVVDSGTVVSGELFF | TRBV29-1
CASRVGQGGSPLHF | TRBV28
CAISESGVKETQYF | TRBV10-3
CSAGISGFSYEQYF | TRBV20-1
CATSRPTSGRAGVGDTQYF | TRBV15
CASSFPPGTQNRTGELFF | TRBV11-1
CSVVRVAPGGAFF | TRBV29-1
CASRTGTNQPQHF | TRBV19
CASTPDSGLFTEAFF | TRBV5-1
CASSQDGHAQPQHF | TRBV4-1
CASSDWEGEAKNIQYF | TRBV25-1